Below are 4 T cell receptor beta chains sequenced from a single sample in a study of cytomegalovirus exposure and HLA in healthy donors. It was with 60 Vbeta and 13 Jbeta primers that the PCR ran. Assay: immunoSEQ multiplex PCR; the TCRdb copy retains only in-frame clones and omits some. Of 120,000 to 150,000 clones in the sample, about three quarters were seen once. The sample consisted of PBMCs. The receptors here all came from a male donor in good health and CMV-seropositive.

The chain has TRBV6-6 and TRBJ1-3; D perhaps matches TRBD1 (5 bases). V was shortened by 0 bases and J by 4 bases, with 7 bases between the two germline ends. CDR1 is MNHNY, CDR2 SVGAGI, per germline (reference sequence). The CDR3 runs to 14 residues. The CDR3 DNA sequence: TGTGCCAGCAGTTACTCAGGGGCCGGAAACACCATATATTTT. Encoded protein: CASSYSGAGNTIYF.

The chain carries TRBV9 and TRBJ2-5, with D possibly being TRBD1 (8 bases). Trimming stripped 0 bases from V and 10 bases from J, with 16 bases between. The germline V gene encodes CDR1 SGDLS and CDR2 YYNGEE. The length of the CDR3 is 14 residues. The CDR3 DNA is TGTGCCAGCAGCGTAGGGACAGGGAGGGAAGACCAGTACTTC. Amino acids: CASSVGTGREDQYF.

This rearrangement joins TRBV4-1 to TRBJ2-7; a weak D match, TRBD2 (5 bases). Germline V gene sequence: CDR1 MGHRA, CDR2 YSYEKL. The V and J ends lost 1 base and 5 bases respectively, with 12 bases between them. The CDR3 is 14 amino acids. CDR3 in amino acids: CASSQGLHTDEQYF. In DNA form, the CDR3 reads TGCGCCAGCAGCCAAGGACTACACACGGACGAGCAGTACTTC.

This chain connects TRBV10-3 to TRBJ2-1; TRBD2 matches 8 bases. This CDR3 is built from 19 residues. J gave up 0 bases and V 0 bases, and 10 bases lay outside the gene matches. The germline gives CDR1 ENHRY, CDR2 SYGVKD. As DNA, the CDR3 is TGTGCCATCAGTGAGTCTGTTGGCGGGAGGTCCGGCTCCTACAATGAGCAGTTCTTC. Its translation: CAISESVGGRSGSYNEQFF.